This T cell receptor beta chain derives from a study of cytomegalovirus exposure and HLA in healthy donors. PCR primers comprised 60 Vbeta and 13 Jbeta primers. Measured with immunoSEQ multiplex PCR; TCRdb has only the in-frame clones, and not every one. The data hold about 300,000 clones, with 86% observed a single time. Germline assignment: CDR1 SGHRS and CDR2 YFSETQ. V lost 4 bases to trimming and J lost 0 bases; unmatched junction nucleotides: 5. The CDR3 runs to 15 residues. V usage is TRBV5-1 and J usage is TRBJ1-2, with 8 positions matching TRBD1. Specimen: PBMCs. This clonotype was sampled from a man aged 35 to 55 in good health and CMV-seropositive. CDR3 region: CASSQWTGPNYGYTF. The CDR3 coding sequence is TGCGCCAGCAGCCAATGGACAGGGCCTAACTATGGCTACACCTTC. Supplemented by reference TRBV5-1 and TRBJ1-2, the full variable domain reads KAGVTQTPRYLIKTRGQQVTLSCSPISGHRSVSWYQQTPGQGLQFLFEYFSETQRNKGNFPGRFSGRQFSNSRSEMNVSTLELGDSALYLCASSQWTGPNYGYTFGSGTRLTVV.